The clone carrying this T cell receptor (beta chain) has a single count. Its antigen is currently unknown. This CDR3 spans 13 amino acids. The germline CDR1 and CDR2 sequences are SGHKS and YYEKEE (reference sequence). V was shortened by 3 bases and J by 6 bases, with 13 bases between the two germline ends. This entry comes from a study of shared clonotypes between healthy human individuals. Study-wide findings and caveats: The expectation was that sequencing depth would affect clonotype sharing among donors.

Samples underwent the assay at deep level. Ten immunoSEQ deep assay plates were used to sequence unsorted PBMC DNA. The assay was immunoSEQ multiplex PCR, and TCRdb's table has in-frame clones only and misses some. Of 450,000 to 500,000 clones listed, about 84% are singletons. Sequencing used PBMCs. The rearrangement uses TRBV5-5 and TRBJ2-7, with D tentatively TRBD1 or TRBD2 (5 bases each). The sequence came from a middle-aged woman in good health. Some clones in this sample may be carry-over from other donors' samples. The CDR3 DNA is TGTGCCAGCAGCTCGGCCGAGGGGTCCGAGCAGTACTTC. This sequence encodes CASSSAEGSEQYF.